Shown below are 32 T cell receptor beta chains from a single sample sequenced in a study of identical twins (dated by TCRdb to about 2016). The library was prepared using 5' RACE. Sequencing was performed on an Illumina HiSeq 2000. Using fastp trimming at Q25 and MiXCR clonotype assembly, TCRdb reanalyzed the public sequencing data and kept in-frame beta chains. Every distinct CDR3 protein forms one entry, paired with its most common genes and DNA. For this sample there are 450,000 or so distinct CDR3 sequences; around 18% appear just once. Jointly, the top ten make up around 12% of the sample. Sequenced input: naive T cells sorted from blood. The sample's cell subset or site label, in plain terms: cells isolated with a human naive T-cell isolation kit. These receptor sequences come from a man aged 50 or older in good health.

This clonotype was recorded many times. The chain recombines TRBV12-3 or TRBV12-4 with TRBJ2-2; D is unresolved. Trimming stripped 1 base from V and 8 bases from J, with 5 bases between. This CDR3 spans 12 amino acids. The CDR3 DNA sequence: TGTGCCAGCAGTTTAGTCCTTGGGGAGCTGTTTTTT. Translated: CASSLVLGELFF.

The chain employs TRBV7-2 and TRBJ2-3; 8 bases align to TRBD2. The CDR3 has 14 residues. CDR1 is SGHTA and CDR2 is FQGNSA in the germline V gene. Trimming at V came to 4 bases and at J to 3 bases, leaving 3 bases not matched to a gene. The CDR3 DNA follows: TGTGCCAGCAGCTGGTTAGCGGGGACAGATACGCAGTATTTT. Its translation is CASSWLAGTDTQYF.

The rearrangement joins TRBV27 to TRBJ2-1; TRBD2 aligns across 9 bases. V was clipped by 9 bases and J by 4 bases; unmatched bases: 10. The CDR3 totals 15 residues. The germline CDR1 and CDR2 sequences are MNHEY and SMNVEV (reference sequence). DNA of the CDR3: TGTGCCAGTCTGCCGCCGGGACTAGCTTACAATGAGCAGTTCTTC. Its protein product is CASLPPGLAYNEQFF.

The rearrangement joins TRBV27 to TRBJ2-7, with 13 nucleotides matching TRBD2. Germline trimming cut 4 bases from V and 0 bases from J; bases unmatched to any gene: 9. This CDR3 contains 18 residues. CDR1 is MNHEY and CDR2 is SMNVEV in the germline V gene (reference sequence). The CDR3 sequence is CASSSGTSGTFYSYEQYF. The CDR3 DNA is TGTGCCAGCAGTTCCGGGACTAGCGGGACCTTTTACTCCTACGAGCAGTACTTC.

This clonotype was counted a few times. CDR3 DNA: TGTGCCAGCAGCTTAAGCCGGGCGAGCTCCTACGAGCAGTACTTC. Protein: CASSLSRASSYEQYF. V and J are TRBV7-2 and TRBJ2-7; D gene unclear. Trimming pared 2 bases from V and 0 bases from J, leaving 11 bases between. Germline CDR1 and CDR2: SGHTA and FQGNSA. This CDR3 spans 15 amino acids.

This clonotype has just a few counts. CDR3 residues: CSARGAGEDEKLFF. CDR3 in DNA: TGCAGTGCTAGAGGGGCAGGGGAGGATGAAAAACTGTTTTTT. The rearrangement links TRBV20-1 to TRBJ1-4, with D maybe TRBD1 (6 bases). The germline V and J ends were trimmed by 1 base and 6 bases, with 12 bases remaining between them. The length of the CDR3 is 14 residues. Germline V gives CDR1 DFQATT, CDR2 SNEGSKA (reference sequence).

Here the CDR3 reads CSAPMGDVYNEQFF. CDR3 sequence (DNA): TGCAGTGCCCCGATGGGGGATGTCTACAATGAGCAGTTCTTC. The chain uses TRBV20-1 and TRBJ2-1; D is possibly TRBD1 or TRBD2 (5 bases each). Germline-derived CDR1 and CDR2 are DFQATT and SNEGSKA (reference sequence). Trimming removed 6 bases at V and 3 bases at J, with 15 bases between. This CDR3 contains 14 residues.

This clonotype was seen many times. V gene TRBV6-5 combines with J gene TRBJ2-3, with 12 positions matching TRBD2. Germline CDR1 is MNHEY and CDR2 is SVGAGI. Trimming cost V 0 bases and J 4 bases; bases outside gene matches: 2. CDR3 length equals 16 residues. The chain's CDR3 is CASSYSLAGGADTQYF. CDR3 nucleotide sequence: TGTGCCAGCAGTTACTCACTAGCGGGGGGCGCAGATACGCAGTATTTT.

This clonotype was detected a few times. This CDR3 reads CASSDTVERRTGELFF. Written as DNA, the CDR3 is TGCGCCAGCAGTGATACCGTGGAGCGGAGGACCGGGGAGCTGTTTTTT. The V and J genes are TRBV10-2 and TRBJ2-2, with a possible D match to TRBD2 (5 bases). Germline CDR1 is WSHSY and CDR2 is SAAADI. This CDR3 spans 16 amino acids. V gave up 3 bases and J gave up 5 bases, with 16 bases separating them.

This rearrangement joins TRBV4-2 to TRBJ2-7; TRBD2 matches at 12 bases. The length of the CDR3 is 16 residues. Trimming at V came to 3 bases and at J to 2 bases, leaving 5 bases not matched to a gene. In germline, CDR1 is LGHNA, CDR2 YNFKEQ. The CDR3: CASSQAASGRAYEQYF. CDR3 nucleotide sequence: TGTGCCAGCAGCCAGGCCGCTAGCGGGAGGGCCTACGAGCAGTACTTC.

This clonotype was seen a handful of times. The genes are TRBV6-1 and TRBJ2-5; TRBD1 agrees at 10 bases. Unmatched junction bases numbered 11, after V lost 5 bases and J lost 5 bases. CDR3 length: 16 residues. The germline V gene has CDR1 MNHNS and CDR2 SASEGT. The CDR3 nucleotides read TGTGCCAGCAGTAGACGGACAGGGGGTTCGCGGGAGACCCAGTACTTC. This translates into CASSRRTGGSRETQYF.

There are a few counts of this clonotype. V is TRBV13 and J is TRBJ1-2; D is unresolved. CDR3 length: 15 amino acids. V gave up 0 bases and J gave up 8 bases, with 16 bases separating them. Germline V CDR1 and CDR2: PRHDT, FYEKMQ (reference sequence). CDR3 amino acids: CASSLGPSVGRGYTF. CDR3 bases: TGTGCCAGCAGCTTAGGCCCCTCGGTGGGGAGGGGCTACACCTTC.

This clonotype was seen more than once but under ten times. The CDR3 DNA sequence: TGTGCCAGCAGTTTAGGCCAGGGCGGGGGGAGCCTTCAGACCCAGTACTTC. This codes for CASSLGQGGGSLQTQYF. The chain employs TRBV12-3 or TRBV12-4 and TRBJ2-5, with TRBD2 identical over 8 bases. CDR3 length: 17 amino acids. Unmatched junction bases numbered 13, after V lost 1 base and J lost 6 bases.

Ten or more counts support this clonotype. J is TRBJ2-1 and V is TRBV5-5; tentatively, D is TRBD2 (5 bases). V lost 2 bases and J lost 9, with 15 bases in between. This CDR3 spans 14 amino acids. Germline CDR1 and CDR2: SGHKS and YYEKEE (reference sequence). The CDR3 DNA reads TGTGCCAGCAGCTTCGACACTAGTTGGAGTGAGCAGTTCTTC. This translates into CASSFDTSWSEQFF.

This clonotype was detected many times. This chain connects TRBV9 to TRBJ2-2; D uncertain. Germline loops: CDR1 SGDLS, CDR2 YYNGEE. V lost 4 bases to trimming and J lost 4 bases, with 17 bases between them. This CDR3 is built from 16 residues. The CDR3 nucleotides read TGTGCCAGCAGCCCCCCCTGGGCCCCCTCCACCGGGGAGCTGTTTTTT. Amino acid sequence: CASSPPWAPSTGELFF.

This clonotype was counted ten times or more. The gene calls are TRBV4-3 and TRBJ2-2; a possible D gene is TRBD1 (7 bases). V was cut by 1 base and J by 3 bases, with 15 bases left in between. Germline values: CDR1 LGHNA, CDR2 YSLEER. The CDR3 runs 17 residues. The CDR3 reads CASSQAPGGSYTGELFF. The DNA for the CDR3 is TGCGCCAGCAGCCAAGCCCCAGGGGGGAGCTACACCGGGGAGCTGTTTTTT.

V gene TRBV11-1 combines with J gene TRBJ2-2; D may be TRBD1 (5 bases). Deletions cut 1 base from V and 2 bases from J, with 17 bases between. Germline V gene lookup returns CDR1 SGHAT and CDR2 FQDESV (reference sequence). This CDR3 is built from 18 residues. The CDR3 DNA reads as TGTGCCAGCAGCTTAGGGGGTGGGCCAGGGCCCAACACCGGGGAGCTGTTTTTT. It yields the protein CASSLGGGPGPNTGELFF. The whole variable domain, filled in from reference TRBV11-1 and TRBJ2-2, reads EAEVAQSPRYKITEKSQAVAFWCDPISGHATLYWYRQILGQGPELLVQFQDESVVDDSQLPKDRFSAERLKGVDSTLKIQPAELGDSAMYLCASSLGGGPGPNTGELFFGEGSRLTVL.

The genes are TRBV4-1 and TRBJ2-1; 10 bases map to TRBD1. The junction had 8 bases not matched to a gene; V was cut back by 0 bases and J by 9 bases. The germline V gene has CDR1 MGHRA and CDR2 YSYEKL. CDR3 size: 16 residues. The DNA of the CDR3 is TGCGCCAGCAGCCAAGATCAGGGACAGGGGCGAGGTGAGCAGTTCTTC. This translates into CASSQDQGQGRGEQFF.

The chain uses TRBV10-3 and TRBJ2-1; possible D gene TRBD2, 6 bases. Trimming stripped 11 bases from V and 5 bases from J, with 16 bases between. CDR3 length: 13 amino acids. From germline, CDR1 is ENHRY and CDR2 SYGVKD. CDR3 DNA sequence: TGTGCCTTAGGACTACCAACCAACAATGAGCAGTTCTTC. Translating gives CALGLPTNNEQFF.

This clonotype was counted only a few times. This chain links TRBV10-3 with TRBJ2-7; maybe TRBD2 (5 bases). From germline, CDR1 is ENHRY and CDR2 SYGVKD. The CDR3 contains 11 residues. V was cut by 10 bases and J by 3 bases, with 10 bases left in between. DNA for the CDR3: TGTGCCACAGGACGGGACTACGAGCAGTACTTC. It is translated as CATGRDYEQYF.

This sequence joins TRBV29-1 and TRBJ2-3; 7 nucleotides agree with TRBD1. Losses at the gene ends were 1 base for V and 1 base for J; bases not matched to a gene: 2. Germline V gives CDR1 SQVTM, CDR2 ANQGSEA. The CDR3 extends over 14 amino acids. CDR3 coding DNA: TGCAGCGTTGAAGGGCAGGGGGGCACAGATACGCAGTATTTT. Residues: CSVEGQGGTDTQYF.

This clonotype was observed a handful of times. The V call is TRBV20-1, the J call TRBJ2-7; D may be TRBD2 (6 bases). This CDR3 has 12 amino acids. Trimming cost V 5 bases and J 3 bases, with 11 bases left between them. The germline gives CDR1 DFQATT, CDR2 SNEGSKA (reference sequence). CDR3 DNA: TGCAGTGCTCGCAACGGGGGCTACGAGCAGTACTTC. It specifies CSARNGGYEQYF.

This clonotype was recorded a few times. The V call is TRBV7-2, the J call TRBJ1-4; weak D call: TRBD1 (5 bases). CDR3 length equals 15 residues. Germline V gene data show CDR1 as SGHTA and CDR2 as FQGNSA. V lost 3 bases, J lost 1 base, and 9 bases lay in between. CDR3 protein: CASSLNGGTNEKLFF. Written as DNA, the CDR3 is TGTGCCAGCAGCTTGAATGGGGGAACTAATGAAAAACTGTTTTTT.

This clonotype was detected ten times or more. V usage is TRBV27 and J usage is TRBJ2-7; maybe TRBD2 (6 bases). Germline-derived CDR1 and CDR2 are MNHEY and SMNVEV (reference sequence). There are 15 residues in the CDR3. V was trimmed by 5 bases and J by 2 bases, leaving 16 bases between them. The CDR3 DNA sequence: TGTGCCAGCAGTCCCTATGGTAGCGGCGCCTACGAGCAGTACTTC. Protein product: CASSPYGSGAYEQYF.

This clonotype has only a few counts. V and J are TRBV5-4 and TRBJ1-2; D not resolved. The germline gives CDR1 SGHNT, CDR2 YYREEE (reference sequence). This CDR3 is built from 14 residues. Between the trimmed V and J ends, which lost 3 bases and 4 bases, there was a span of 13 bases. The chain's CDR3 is CASSSPTVGYGYTF. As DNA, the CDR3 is TGTGCCAGCAGCTCCCCCACAGTAGGCTATGGCTACACCTTC.

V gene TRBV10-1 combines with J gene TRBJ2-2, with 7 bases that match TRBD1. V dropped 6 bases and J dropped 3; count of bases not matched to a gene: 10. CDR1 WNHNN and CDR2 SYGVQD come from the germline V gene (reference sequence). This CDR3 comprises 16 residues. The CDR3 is CASSSEETGHTGELFF. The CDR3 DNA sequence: TGCGCCAGCAGCTCTGAGGAGACAGGGCACACCGGGGAGCTGTTTTTT.

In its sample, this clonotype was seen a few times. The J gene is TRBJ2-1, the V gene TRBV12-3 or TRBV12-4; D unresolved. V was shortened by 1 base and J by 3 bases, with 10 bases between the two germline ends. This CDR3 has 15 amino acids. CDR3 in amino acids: CASSLGSGYYNEQFF. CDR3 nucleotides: TGTGCCAGCAGTTTAGGGTCCGGGTACTACAATGAGCAGTTCTTC.

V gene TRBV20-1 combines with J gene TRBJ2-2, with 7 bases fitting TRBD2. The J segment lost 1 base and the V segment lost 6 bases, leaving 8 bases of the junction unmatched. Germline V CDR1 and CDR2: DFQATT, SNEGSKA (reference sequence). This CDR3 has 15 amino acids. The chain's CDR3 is CSANLAELNTGELFF. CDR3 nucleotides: TGCAGTGCCAATCTAGCGGAATTGAACACCGGGGAGCTGTTTTTT.

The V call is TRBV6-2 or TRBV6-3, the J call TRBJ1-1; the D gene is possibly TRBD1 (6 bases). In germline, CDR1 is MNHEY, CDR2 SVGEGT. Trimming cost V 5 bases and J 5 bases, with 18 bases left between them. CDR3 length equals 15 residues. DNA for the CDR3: TGTGCCAGCAGTAGAAGCCGGGACACCCCGACTGAAGCTTTCTTT. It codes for CASSRSRDTPTEAFF.

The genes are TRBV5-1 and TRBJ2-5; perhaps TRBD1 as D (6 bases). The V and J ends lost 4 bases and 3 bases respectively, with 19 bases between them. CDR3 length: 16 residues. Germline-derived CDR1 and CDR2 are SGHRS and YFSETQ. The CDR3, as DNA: TGCGCCAGCAGCCCCGGGATGGGACATATAGAAGAGACCCAGTACTTC. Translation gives CASSPGMGHIEETQYF.

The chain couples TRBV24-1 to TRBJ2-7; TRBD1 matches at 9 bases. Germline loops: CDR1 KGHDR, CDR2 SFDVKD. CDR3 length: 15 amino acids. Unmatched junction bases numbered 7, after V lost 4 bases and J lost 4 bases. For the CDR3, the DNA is TGTGCCACCAGTGACCCGGGACAGGGCTCTTACGAGCAGTACTTC. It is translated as CATSDPGQGSYEQYF.

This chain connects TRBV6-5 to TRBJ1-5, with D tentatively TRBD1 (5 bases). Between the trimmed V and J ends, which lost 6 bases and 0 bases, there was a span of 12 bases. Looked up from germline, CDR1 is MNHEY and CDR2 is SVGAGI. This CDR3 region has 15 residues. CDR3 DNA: TGTGCCAGCAGAATACAGGAGTATAGCAATCAGCCCCAGCATTTT. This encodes CASRIQEYSNQPQHF.